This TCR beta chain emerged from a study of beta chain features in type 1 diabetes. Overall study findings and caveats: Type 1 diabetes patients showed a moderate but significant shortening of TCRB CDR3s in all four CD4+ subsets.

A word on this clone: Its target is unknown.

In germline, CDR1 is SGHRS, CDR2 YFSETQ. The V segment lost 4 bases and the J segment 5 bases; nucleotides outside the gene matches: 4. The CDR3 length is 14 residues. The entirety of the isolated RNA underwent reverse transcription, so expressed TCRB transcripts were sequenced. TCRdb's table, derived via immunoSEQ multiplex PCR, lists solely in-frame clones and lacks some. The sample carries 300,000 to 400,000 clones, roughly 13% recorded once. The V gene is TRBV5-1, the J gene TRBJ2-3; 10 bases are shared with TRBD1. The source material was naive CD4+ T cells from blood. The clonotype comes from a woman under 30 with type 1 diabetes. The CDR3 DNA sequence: TGCGCCAGCAGCAGACAGGGGGCAGGAGATACGCAGTATTTT. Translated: CASSRQGAGDTQYF.